The present T cell receptor beta chain was sequenced within a study of blood T cell repertoires in COVID-19. On the study more broadly: Sources were T cells, B-cell-depleted T cells, or PBMCs; the material itself was cDNA or gDNA.

The method was immunoSEQ multiplex PCR; TCRdb's version includes in-frame clones alone and lacks a portion of them. The sample has tens of thousands of clones; around 83% are singletons. Per the germline V gene, CDR1 is SGHNT and CDR2 is YYREEE (reference sequence). Trimming removed 3 bases from V and 5 bases from J, with 11 bases in between. The CDR3 has 13 amino acids. The chain joins TRBV5-4 to TRBJ2-5, with a possible D match to TRBD1 (6 bases). The sample was peripheral blood. The TCR comes from a man older than 75 with acute or convalescent COVID-19. CDR3 DNA: TGTGCCAGCAGCTCACAGGGTCAGGAGACCCAGTACTTC. This codes for CASSSQGQETQYF.